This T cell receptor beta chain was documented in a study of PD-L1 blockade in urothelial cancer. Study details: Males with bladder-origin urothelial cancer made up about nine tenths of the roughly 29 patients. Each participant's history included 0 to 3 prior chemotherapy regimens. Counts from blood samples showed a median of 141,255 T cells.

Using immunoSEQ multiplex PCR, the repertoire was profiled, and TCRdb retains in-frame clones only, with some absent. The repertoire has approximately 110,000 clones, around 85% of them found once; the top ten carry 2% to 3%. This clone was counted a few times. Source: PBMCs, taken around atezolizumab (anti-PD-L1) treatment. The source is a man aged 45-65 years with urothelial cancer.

The CDR3 region is CASSGIAEEQFF. The CDR3, as DNA: TGTGCCAGCAGTGGTATAGCGGAAGAGCAGTTCTTC. The gene calls are TRBV27 and TRBJ2-1, with D possibly matching TRBD2 (6 bases). Between the trimmed V and J ends, which lost 5 bases and 10 bases, there was a span of 12 bases. Germline-derived CDR1 and CDR2 are MNHEY and SMNVEV (reference sequence). The CDR3 has 12 residues.